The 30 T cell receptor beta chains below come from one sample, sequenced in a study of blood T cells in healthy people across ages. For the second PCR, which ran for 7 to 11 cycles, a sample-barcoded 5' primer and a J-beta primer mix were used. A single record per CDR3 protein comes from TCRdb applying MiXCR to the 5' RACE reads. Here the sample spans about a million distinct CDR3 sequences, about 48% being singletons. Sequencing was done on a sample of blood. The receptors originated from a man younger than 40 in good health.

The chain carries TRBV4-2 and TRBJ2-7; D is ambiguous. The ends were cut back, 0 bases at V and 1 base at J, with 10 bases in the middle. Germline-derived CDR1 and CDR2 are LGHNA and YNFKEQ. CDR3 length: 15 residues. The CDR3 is CASSQDPGDSYEQYF. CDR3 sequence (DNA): TGTGCCAGCAGCCAAGATCCCGGAGATTCCTACGAGCAGTACTTC.

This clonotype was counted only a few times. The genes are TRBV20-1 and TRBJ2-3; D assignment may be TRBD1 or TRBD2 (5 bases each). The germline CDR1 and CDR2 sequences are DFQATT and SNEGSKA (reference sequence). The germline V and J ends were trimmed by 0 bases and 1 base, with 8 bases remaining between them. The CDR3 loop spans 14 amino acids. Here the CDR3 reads CSARDMGGTDTQYF. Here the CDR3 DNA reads TGCAGTGCTAGAGATATGGGGGGCACAGATACGCAGTATTTT.

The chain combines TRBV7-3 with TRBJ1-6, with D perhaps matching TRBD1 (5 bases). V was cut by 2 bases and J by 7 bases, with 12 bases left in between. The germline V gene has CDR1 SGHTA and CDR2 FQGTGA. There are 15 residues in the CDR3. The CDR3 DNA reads TGTGCCAGCAGCTTATTGGACAAGGGGAATTCACCCCTCCACTTT. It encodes CASSLLDKGNSPLHF.

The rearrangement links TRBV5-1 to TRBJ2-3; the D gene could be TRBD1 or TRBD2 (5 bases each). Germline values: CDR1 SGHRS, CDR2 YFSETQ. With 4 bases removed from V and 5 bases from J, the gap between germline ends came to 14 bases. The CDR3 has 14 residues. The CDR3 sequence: CASSQGRGRDTQYF. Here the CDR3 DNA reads TGCGCCAGCAGCCAGGGACGGGGTAGAGATACGCAGTATTTT.

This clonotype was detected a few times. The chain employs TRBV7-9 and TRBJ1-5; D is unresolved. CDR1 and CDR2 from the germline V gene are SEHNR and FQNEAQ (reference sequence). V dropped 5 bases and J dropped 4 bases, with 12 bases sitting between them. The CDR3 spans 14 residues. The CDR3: CASSVDRENQPQHF. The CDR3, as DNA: TGTGCCAGCAGCGTAGATAGGGAGAATCAGCCCCAGCATTTT.

CDR3 bases: TGCGCCAGCAGCCATGTCGGGGCGGAAGGGGGGAATGAGCAGTTCTTC. Its translation: CASSHVGAEGGNEQFF. This chain connects TRBV4-3 to TRBJ2-1; D might be TRBD1 or TRBD2, each matching 6 bases. The CDR3 extends over 16 amino acids. In germline, CDR1 is LGHNA, CDR2 YSLEER. Trimming pared 3 bases from V and 7 bases from J, leaving 19 bases between.

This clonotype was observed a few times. CDR3 amino acids: CASRQTSTDTQYF. The DNA for the CDR3 is TGTGCCAGCAGGCAGACTAGCACAGATACGCAGTATTTT. V is TRBV6-2 or TRBV6-3 and J is TRBJ2-3; D call uncertain. The CDR3 runs to 13 residues. Trimming stripped 6 bases from V and 0 bases from J, with 7 bases between. Germline loops: CDR1 MNHEY, CDR2 SVGEGT.

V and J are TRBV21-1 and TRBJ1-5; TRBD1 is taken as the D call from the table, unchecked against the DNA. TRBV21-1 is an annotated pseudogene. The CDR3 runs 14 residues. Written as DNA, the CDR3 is TGTGCCAGCAGCAAAGCCGGCGGGGGACAGCCCCAGCATTTT. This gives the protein CASSKAGGGQPQHF.

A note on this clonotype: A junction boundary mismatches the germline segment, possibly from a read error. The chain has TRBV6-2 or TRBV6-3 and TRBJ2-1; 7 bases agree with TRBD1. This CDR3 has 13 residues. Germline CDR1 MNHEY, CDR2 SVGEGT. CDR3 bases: TGTGCCAGCAGTGACTCGAGACAGGGTGAACAGTTCTTC. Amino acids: CASSDSRQGEQFF.

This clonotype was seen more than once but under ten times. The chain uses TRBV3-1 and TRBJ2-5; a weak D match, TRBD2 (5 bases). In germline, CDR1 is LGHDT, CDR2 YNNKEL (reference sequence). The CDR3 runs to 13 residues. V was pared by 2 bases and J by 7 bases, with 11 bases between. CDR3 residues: CASSQTGMGTQYF. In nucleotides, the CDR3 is TGTGCCAGCAGCCAAACGGGAATGGGGACCCAGTACTTC.

The CDR3 is CAISGGQMSSGNTIYF. The CDR3 nucleotides read TGTGCCATCAGTGGGGGACAGATGAGCTCTGGAAACACCATATATTTT. V is TRBV10-3 and J is TRBJ1-3; 7 bases align to TRBD1. The ends lost 4 bases at V and 0 bases at J; junction bases unmatched: 6. Germline loops: CDR1 ENHRY, CDR2 SYGVKD. The CDR3 spans 16 residues.

The CDR3 nucleotides are TGCAGCGTTGAAAGGGGTACCCCCTACGAGCAGTACTTC. Protein: CSVERGTPYEQYF. The V gene is TRBV29-1, the J gene TRBJ2-7, with D tentatively TRBD1 (5 bases). V lost 2 bases, J lost 2 bases, and 10 bases lay in between. Germline CDR1 is SQVTM and CDR2 is ANQGSEA. The CDR3 runs 13 residues.

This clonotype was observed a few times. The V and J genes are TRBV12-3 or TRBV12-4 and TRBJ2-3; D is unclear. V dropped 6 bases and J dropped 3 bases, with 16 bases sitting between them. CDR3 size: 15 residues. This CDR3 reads CASSPQAVRTDTQYF. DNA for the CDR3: TGTGCCAGCAGCCCTCAGGCAGTCCGGACAGATACGCAGTATTTT.

The CDR3 nucleotides read TGCAGTGCAACACAGGGGGACCACACAGATACGCAGTATTTT. Protein product: CSATQGDHTDTQYF. V and J are TRBV20-1 and TRBJ2-3; 8 nucleotides align to TRBD1. The CDR3 totals 14 residues. V shed 6 bases and J 2 bases; nucleotides not matched to a gene: 7. The germline V gene has CDR1 DFQATT and CDR2 SNEGSKA (reference sequence).

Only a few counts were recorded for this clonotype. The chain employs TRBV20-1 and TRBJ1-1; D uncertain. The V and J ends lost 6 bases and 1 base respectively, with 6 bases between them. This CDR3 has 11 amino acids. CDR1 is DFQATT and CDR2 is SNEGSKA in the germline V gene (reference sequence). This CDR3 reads CSAPRNTEAFF. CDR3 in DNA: TGCAGTGCCCCTAGGAACACTGAAGCTTTCTTT.

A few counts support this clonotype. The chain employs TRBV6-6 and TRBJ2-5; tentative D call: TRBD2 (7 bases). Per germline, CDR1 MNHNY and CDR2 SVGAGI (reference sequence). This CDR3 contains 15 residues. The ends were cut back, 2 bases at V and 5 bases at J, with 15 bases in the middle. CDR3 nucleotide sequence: TGTGCCAGCAGTTACGATCGGGGGGCATGGGAGACCCAGTACTTC. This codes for CASSYDRGAWETQYF.

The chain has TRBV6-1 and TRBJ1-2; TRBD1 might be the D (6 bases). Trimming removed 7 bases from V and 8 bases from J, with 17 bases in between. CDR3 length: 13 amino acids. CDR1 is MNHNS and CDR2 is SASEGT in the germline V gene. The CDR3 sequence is CASTLRDIRGYTF. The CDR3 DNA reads TGTGCCAGCACCCTAAGGGACATTAGGGGCTACACCTTC.

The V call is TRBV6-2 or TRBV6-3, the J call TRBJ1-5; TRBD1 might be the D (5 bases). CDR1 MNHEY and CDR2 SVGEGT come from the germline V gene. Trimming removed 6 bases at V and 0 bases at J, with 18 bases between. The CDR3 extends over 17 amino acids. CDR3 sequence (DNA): TGTGCCAGCAGCCCCTACTGGGACTGGGATAGCAATCAGCCCCAGCATTTT. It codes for CASSPYWDWDSNQPQHF.

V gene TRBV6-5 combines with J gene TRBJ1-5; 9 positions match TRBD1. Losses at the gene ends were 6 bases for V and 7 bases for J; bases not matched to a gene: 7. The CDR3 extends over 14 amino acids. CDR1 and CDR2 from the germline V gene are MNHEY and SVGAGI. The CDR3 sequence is CASSPGTGTQPQHF. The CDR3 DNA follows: TGTGCCAGCAGCCCTGGGACAGGGACCCAGCCCCAGCATTTT.

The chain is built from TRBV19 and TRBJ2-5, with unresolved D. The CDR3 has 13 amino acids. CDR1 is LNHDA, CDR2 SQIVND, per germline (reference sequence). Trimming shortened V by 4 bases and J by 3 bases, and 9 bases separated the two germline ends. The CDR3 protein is CASSTSIEETQYF. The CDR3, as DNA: TGTGCCAGTAGTACCTCAATCGAAGAGACCCAGTACTTC.

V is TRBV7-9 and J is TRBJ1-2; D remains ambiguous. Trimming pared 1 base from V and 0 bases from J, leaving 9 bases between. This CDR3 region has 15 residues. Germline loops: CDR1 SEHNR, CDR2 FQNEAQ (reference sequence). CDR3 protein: CASSLVGGTNYGYTF. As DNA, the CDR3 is TGTGCCAGCAGCTTAGTAGGCGGAACTAACTATGGCTACACCTTC.

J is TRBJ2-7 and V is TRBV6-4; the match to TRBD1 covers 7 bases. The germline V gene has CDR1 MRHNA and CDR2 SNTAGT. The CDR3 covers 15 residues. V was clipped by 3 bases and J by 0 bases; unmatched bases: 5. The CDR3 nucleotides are TGTGCCAGCAGTGAAGGACAGGCGAGCTCCTACGAGCAGTACTTC. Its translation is CASSEGQASSYEQYF.

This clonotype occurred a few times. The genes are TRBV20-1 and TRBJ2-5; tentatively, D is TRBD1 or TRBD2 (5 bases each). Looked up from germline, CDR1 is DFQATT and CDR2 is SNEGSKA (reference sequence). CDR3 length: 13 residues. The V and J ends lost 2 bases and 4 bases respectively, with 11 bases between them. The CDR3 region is CSARYPGTETQYF. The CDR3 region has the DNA TGCAGTGCTAGATATCCGGGGACAGAGACCCAGTACTTC.

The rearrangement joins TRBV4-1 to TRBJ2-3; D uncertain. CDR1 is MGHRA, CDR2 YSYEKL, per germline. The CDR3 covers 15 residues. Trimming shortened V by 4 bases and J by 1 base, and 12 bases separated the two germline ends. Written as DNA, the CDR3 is TGCGCCAGCAGCCCCACAAAAAGTGGCACAGATACGCAGTATTTT. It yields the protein CASSPTKSGTDTQYF.

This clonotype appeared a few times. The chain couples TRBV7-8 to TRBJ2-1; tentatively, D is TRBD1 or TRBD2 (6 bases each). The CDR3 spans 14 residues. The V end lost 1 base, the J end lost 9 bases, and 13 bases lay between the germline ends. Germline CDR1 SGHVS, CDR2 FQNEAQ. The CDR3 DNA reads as TGTGCCAGCAGCTTAGTCTTCGGGGGCGTTGAGCAGTTCTTC. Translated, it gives CASSLVFGGVEQFF.

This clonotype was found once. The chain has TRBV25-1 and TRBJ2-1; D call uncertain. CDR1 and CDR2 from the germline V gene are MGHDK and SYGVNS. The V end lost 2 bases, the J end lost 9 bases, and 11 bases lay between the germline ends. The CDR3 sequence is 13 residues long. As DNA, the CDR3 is TGTGCCAGCAGTGAAATTATGCTGGGTGAGCAGTTCTTC. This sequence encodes CASSEIMLGEQFF.

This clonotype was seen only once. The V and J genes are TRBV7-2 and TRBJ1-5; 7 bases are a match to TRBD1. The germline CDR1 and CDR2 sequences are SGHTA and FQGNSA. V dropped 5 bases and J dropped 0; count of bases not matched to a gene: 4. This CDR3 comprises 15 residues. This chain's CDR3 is CASSTQGISNQPQHF. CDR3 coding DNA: TGTGCCAGCAGCACACAGGGGATTAGCAATCAGCCCCAGCATTTT.

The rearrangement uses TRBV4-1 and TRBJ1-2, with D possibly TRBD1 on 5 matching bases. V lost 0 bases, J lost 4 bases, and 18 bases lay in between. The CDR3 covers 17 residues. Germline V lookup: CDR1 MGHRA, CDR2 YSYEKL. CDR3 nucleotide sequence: TGCGCCAGCAGCCAAGATAGGGGCGAGGGAACCACCTATGGCTACACCTTC. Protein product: CASSQDRGEGTTYGYTF.

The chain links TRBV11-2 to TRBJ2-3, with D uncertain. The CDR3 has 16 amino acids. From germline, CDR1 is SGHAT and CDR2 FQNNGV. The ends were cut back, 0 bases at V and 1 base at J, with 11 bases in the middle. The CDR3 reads CASSLEVGFGTDTQYF. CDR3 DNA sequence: TGTGCCAGCAGCTTAGAAGTGGGCTTCGGCACAGATACGCAGTATTTT.

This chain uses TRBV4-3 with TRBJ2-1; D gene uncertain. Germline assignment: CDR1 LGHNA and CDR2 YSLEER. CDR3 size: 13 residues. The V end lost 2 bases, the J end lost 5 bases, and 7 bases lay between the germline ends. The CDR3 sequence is CASSQPEDNEQFF. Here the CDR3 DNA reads TGCGCCAGCAGCCAACCAGAAGACAATGAGCAGTTCTTC.